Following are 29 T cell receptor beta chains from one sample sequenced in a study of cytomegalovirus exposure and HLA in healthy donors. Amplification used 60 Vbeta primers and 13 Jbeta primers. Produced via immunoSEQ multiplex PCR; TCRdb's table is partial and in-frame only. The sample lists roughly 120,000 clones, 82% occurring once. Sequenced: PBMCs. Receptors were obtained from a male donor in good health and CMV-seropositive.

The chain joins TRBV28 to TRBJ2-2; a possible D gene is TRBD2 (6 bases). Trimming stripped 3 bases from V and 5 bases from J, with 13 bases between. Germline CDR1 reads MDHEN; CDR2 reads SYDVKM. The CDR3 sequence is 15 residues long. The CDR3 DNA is TGTGCCAGCAGTTTGGGGGGACCCATAACCGGGGAGCTGTTTTTT. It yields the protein CASSLGGPITGELFF. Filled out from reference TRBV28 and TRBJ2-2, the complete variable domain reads DVKVTQSSRYLVKRTGEKVFLECVQDMDHENMFWYRQDPGLGLRLIYFSYDVKMKEKGDIPEGYSVSREKKERFSLILESASTNQTSMYLCASSLGGPITGELFFGEGSRLTVL.

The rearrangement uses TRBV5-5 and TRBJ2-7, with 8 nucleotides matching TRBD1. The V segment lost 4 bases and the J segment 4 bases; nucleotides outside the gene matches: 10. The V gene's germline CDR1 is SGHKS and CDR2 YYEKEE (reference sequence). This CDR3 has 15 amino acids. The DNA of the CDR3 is TGTGCCAGCAGCCTTACAGGGGGGACAGCATACGAGCAGTACTTC. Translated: CASSLTGGTAYEQYF.

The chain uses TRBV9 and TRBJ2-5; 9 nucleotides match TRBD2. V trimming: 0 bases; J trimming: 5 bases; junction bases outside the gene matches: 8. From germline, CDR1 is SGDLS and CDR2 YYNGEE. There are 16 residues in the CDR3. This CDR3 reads CASSVAVGGRGETQYF. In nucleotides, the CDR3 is TGTGCCAGCAGCGTAGCCGTTGGCGGGAGGGGTGAGACCCAGTACTTC.

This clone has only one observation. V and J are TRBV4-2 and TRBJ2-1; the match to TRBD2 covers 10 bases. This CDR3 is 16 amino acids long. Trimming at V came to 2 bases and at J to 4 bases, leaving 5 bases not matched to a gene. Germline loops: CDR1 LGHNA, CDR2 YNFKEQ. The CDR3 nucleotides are TGTGCCAGCAGCCAAAGGACTAGCGGTAATTACAATGAGCAGTTCTTC. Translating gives CASSQRTSGNYNEQFF.

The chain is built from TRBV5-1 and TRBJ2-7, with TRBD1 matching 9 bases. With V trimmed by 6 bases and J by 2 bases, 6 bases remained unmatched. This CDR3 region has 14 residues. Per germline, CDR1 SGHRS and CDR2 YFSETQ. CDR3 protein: CASNLGDRAYEQYF. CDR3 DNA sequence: TGCGCCAGCAACCTCGGGGACAGGGCCTACGAGCAGTACTTC.

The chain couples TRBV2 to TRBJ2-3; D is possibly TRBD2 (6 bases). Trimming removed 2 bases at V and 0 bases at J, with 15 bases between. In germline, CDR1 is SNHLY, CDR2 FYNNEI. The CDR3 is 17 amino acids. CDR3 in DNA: TGTGCCAGCAGTGAAATGGCGGCAGGGAGGAGCACAGATACGCAGTATTTT. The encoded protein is CASSEMAAGRSTDTQYF.

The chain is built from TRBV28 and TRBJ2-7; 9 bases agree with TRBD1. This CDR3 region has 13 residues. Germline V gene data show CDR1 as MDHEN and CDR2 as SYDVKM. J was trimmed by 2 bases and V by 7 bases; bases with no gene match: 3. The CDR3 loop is CASNRDRAYEQYF. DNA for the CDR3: TGTGCCAGCAATAGGGACAGGGCCTACGAGCAGTACTTC.

CDR3 in amino acids: CASSVGPAYEQYF. CDR3 sequence (DNA): TGTGCCAGCAGCGTAGGCCCGGCCTACGAGCAGTACTTC. The J gene is TRBJ2-7, the V gene TRBV9; unclear D gene. CDR3 size: 13 residues. V was pared by 0 bases and J by 2 bases, with 6 bases between. The germline gives CDR1 SGDLS, CDR2 YYNGEE.

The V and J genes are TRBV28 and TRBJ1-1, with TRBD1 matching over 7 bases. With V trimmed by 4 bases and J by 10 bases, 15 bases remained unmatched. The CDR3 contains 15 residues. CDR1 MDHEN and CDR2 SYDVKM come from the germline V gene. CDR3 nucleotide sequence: TGTGCCAGCAGTTACCGATACAGGGGCTCTCCCGGAGCTTTCTTT. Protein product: CASSYRYRGSPGAFF.

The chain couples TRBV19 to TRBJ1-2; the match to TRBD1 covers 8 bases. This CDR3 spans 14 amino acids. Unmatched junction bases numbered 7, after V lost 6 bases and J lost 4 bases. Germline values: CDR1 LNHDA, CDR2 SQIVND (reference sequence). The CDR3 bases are TGTGCCAGTAGCCCGGACAGGGACGGCTATGGCTACACCTTC. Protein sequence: CASSPDRDGYGYTF.

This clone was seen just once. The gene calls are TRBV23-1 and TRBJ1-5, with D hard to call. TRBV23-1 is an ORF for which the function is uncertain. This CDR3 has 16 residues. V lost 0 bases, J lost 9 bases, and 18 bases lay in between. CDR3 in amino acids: CASSQSRPVDGGPQHF. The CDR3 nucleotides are TGCGCCAGCAGTCAATCGAGGCCCGTGGACGGAGGGCCCCAGCATTTT.

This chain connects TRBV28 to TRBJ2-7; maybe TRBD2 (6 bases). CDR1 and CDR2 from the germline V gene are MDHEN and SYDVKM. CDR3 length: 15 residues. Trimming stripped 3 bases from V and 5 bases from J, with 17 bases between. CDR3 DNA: TGTGCCAGCAGTTTGGCGGGATCGGGGCGGGACGAGCAGTACTTC. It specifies CASSLAGSGRDEQYF.

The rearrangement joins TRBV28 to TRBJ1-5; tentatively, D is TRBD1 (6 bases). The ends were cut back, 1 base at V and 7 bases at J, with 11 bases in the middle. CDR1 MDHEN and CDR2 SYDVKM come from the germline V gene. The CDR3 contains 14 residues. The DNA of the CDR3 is TGTGCCAGCAGTTTATCAGGGGTTAGGCAGCCCCAGCATTTT. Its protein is CASSLSGVRQPQHF.

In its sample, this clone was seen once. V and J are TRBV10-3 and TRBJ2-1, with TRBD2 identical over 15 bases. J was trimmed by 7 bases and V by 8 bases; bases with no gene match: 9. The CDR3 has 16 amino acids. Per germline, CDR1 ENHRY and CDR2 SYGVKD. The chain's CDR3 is CAISDGTSGRRNEQFF. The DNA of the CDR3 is TGTGCCATCTCGGACGGGACTAGCGGGAGGCGGAATGAGCAGTTCTTC.

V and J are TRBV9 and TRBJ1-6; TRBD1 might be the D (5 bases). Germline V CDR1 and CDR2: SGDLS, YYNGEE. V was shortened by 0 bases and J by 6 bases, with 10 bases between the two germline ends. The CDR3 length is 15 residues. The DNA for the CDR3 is TGTGCCAGCAGCGTAGAGGACACTCTTAATTCACCCCTCCACTTT. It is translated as CASSVEDTLNSPLHF.

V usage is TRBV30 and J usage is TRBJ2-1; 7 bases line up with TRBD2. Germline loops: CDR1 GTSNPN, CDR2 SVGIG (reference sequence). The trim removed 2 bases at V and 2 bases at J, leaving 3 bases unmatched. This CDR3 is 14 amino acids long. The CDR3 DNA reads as TGTGCCTGGAGTCCCCGGGGGGCCTACAATGAGCAGTTCTTC. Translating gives CAWSPRGAYNEQFF.

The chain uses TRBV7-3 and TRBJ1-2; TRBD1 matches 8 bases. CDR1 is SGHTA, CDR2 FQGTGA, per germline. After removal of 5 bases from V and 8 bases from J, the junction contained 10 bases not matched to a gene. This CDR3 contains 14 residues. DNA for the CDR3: TGTGCCAGCAGCCAGGGGGCGCTGATTGGCGGCTACACCTTC. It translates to CASSQGALIGGYTF.

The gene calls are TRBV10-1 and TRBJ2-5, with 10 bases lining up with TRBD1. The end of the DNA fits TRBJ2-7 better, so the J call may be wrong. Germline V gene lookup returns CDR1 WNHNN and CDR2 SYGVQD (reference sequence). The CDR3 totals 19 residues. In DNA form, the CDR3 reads TGCGCCAGCAGTGAGTCGAACTGGGGGACAGGGGACCTCTCATACGAGCAGTACTTC. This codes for CASSESNWGTGDLSYEQYF.

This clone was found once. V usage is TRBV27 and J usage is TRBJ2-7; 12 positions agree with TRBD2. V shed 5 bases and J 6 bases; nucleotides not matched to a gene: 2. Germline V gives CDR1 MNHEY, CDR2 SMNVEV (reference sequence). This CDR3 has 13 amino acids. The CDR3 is CASSLAGGSEQYF. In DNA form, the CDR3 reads TGTGCCAGCAGTCTAGCGGGGGGGAGCGAGCAGTACTTC.

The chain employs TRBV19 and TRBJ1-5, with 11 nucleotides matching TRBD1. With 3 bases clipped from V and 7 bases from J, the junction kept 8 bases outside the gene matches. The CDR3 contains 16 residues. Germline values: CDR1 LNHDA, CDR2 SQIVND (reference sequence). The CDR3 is CASSILPGQGGQPQHF. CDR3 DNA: TGTGCCAGTAGTATTCTCCCGGGACAGGGGGGCCAGCCCCAGCATTTT.

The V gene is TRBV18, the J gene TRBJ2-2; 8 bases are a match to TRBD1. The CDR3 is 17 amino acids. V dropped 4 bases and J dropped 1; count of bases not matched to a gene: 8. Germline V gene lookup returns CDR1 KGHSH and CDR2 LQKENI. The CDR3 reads CASSLFPGTGNTGELFF. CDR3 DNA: TGTGCCAGCTCACTTTTCCCCGGGACAGGGAACACCGGGGAGCTGTTTTTT.

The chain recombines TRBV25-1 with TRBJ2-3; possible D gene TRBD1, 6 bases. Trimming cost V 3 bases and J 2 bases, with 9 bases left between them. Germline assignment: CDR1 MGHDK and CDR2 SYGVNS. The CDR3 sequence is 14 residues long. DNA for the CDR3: TGTGCCAGCAGTGAGGGGGCCATCACAGATACGCAGTATTTT. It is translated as CASSEGAITDTQYF.

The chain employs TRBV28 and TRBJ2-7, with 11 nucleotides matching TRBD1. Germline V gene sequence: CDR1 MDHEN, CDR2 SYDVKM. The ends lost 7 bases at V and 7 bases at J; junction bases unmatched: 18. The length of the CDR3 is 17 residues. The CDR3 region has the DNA TGTGCCAGCACCGACCGAGGACAGGGGGCGTCATTGGGGGAGCAGTACTTC. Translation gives CASTDRGQGASLGEQYF.

CDR3: CASGLGQGIETQYF. In DNA, the CDR3 is TGTGCTAGTGGTTTGGGACAGGGGATAGAGACCCAGTACTTC. This chain uses TRBV12-5 with TRBJ2-5; 8 bases are a match to TRBD1. CDR1 and CDR2 (germline): LGHNT, FRNRAP. CDR3 size: 14 residues. V shed 1 base and J 4 bases; nucleotides not matched to a gene: 2.

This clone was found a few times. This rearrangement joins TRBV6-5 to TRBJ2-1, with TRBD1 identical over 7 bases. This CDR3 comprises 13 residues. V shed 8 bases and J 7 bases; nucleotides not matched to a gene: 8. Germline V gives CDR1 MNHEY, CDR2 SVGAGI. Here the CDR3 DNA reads TGTGCCAGCCTGCGCCACAGGGGAAATGAGCAGTTCTTC. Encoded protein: CASLRHRGNEQFF.

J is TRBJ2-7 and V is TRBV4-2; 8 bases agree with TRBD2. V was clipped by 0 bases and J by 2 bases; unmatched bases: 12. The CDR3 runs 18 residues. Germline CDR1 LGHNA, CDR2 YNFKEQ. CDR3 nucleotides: TGTGCCAGCAGCCAAGATGACAGCGGGAGAGGAAGGACCTACGAGCAGTACTTC. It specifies CASSQDDSGRGRTYEQYF.

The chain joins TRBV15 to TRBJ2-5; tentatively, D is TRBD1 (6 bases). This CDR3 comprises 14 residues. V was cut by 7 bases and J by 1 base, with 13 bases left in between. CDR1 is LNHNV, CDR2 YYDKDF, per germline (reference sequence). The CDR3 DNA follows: TGTGCCACCACGCGAGGGGGTGTCCAAGAGACCCAGTACTTC. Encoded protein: CATTRGGVQETQYF.

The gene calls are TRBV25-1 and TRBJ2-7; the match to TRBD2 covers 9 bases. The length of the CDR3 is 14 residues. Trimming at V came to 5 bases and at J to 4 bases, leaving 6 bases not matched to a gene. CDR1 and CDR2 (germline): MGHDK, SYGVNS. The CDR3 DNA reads TGTGCCAGCAGTCGGCGGGAGGGCCTATACGAGCAGTACTTC. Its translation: CASSRREGLYEQYF.

The CDR3 region has the DNA TGTGCCAGCAGCTTGGCGCGGACTAGCGGGAGAGACCTCCTGGAGCAGTACTTC. As protein: CASSLARTSGRDLLEQYF. The V and J genes are TRBV5-5 and TRBJ2-7; TRBD2 aligns across 13 bases. CDR1 is SGHKS and CDR2 is YYEKEE in the germline V gene (reference sequence). CDR3 length: 18 residues. The V segment lost 0 bases and the J segment 7 bases; nucleotides outside the gene matches: 13. Filled out from reference TRBV5-5 and TRBJ2-7, the complete variable domain reads DAGVTQSPTHLIKTRGQQVTLRCSPISGHKSVSWYQQVLGQGPQFIFQYYEKEERGRGNFPDRFSARQFPNYSSELNVNALLLGDSALYLCASSLARTSGRDLLEQYFGPGTRLTVT.